This T cell receptor (beta chain) was documented in a study of tumor and adjacent non-tumor tissue in lung cancer. Germline loops: CDR1 MNHNS, CDR2 SASEGT. The CDR3 spans 17 residues. RNA was extracted from bulk tissue without any cell sorting. Distant lung tissue was collected more than 3 cm away from the tumor edge. Between August and November 2014, newly diagnosed, chemotherapy-naive lung cancer patients underwent thoracic surgery in China. Three rounds of nested PCR, following a modified ARM-PCR protocol, produced the TCRbeta library. A single record per CDR3 protein comes from TCRdb applying MiXCR to the multiplex PCR reads. Here the sample spans some 66,000 distinct CDR3 sequences, about 56% being singletons. In the case of this clonotype: A read error may produce the germline difference seen at one junction end.

The TCR sequence derives from a man aged 65-85 years with non-small cell lung cancer. V is TRBV6-1 and J is TRBJ1-5; TRBD1 is a possible D gene (5 bases). Sequenced sample: distant non-tumor lung tissue. In DNA, the CDR3 is TGTGTCAGCAGCGAGAGCCCAAGGGGTGGGGCCAATCAGCCCCAGCATTTT. Its protein product is CVSSESPRGGANQPQHF.